Described below is a single T cell receptor beta chain sequence and its context. Its antigen is still unknown. This CDR3 has 14 amino acids. Trimming pared 1 base from V and 5 bases from J, leaving 12 bases between. The germline V gene encodes CDR1 SGDLS and CDR2 YYNGEE. These data originate in a study of cytomegalovirus exposure and HLA in healthy donors. 60 Vbeta and 13 Jbeta primers were used in PCR. Profiled with immunoSEQ multiplex PCR; TCRdb holds only in-frame clones, not every one. Seen here are 150,000 to 200,000 clones, roughly 80% observed once, and the top ten hold about 9.5%. Study-wide points: TCR beta sequences reportedly predicted the HLA-A and HLA-B alleles of most subjects accurately.

The sequenced sample was PBMCs. The chain is built from TRBV9 and TRBJ2-5; D unresolved. This receptor was taken from a man younger than 35 in good health and CMV-seropositive. The CDR3 coding sequence is TGTGCCAGCAGCGTATTACCGTCCCGGGAGACCCAGTACTTC. This gives the protein CASSVLPSRETQYF.